This TCR beta chain came from a study of long-term antiretroviral therapy in people with HIV (dated by TCRdb to 2022 to 2024). For context, the study as a whole: The earliest samples were collected about a decade before the 2015 WHO recommendation for immediate ART, when ART was typically delayed until CD4 counts fell. Test extractions of a monoclonal T-cell line alongside 30 to 35 polyclonal samples showed no cross-contamination during QIAcube processing. A total of roughly 200 cryopreserved PBMC samples came from a few dozen adults with confirmed HIV infection and were collected serially over a mean of approximately six years (range 1-12). Among the 30 to 35 participants with HIV, eleven to twelve were female. Whether ART initiation and durable HIV suppression were associated with changes in peripheral blood TRB repertoire composition and diversity was tested in a retrospective serial study. General study outcomes and caveats: Inferences about post-ART repertoire changes are limited because no data were available on ART adherence, viral resistance or therapy changes. HIV repertoires had narrower CDR3 length ranges than controls, and the network structure suggested an antigen-experienced repertoire that shifted only slightly toward naive after ART. At every time point, the repertoire was dominated by expanded TRB clones first identified before ART initiation, although this dominance fluctuated and, in many PLHIV, declined after ART. Because PBMC availability was limited, only the TCR beta chain was sequenced, with no alpha chain pairing. ART initiation was associated with a significant increase in TRB diversity, but diversity stayed significantly below transplant donor controls even after long-term ART. Because pre-ART samples had limited cell numbers, unsorted PBMC were profiled rather than sorted CD4+ and CD8+ T cells. The samples were dated from about 2004 to 2018, and the ART regimens that were used may be less effective than current ART regimens.

To be included, a participant needed at least one PBMC sample from before ART initiation plus at least two post-ART samples. Treatment was received in the United States of America by all participants with HIV. Before DNA extraction, cryopreserved samples of roughly 0.85-10 million PBMC were thawed and washed. At the time of the earliest PBMC sample, participants with HIV were aged between 23 and 54 years. Each participant contributed PBMC samples from 1-4 timepoints before ART initiation and 2-8 timepoints after ART initiation, with a median of 7 samples. For every participant, serial HIV viral load, CD4+ T-cell count, ART history and demographic data were obtained. Genomic DNA was extracted from unsorted PBMC with a Qiagen kit on a QIAcube, with processing performed in batches of 12 samples. Sequencing of the TRB variable region was done with the immunoSEQ hsTCRB v3.0 assay at survey level resolution. The targeted TRB sequencing depth was roughly 35,000-50,000 T-cell genomes per sample. An Illumina MiSeq with a v3 150-cycle kit was used to sequence the pooled TRB libraries. The study's processing was this. Repertoire analysis ran in R within a reproducible Nextflow workflow covering QC, data transformation and analysis. Custom analyses were implemented in LymphoSeq2, an R package for AIRR-Seq data exploration. After excluding a few samples that yielded fewer than 5000 total TRB sequences, some 180 HIV repertoires remained for analysis. Among the approximately 200 retained HIV repertoires, approximately 61 were collected before ART initiation and around 130 after ART initiation. Each repertoire was downsampled to 5000 TRB nucleotide sequences, and summary statistics were averaged across 100 downsampling iterations. The analysis kept only TRB sequences whose CDR3 regions were at least seven amino acids long. Diversity was assessed using a clonality score derived from Shannon entropy and using the Gini coefficient. In repertoire networks, the top 5000 CDR3 amino acid sequences were linked whenever an edit distance of one separated two sequences. For TRB CDR3 amino acid sequences, antigen specificity groups and MHC restriction were predicted with GLIPH2. To flag known associations with CMV, EBV, HIV or tissue antigens, CDR3 amino acid sequences were compared against VDJdb and McPAS-TCR. Pre-ART, post-ART and control groups were compared with Wilcoxon signed-rank tests and Holm-Bonferroni correction. TCRdb took over this immuneACCESS table, retaining in-frame rearrangements with V and J assigned. Such tables are incomplete; in checked studies, under half of the missing clones stem from an unresolved V gene, and the remainder is unexplained. The V and J calls and clone size are taken from that table; D and trimming were inferred from the DNA. Recorded for this sample are 15,000 to 20,000 clones; about four fifths of them occurred a single time. 5% to 7.5% of the sample belongs to the ten largest clones.

Note on this clone: Its antigen remains undetermined. No qualities accompany the bases; no much larger clone lies one base away.

The CDR1 and CDR2 encoded by the germline V gene are MDHEN and SYDVKM. From the cysteine through the phenylalanine, the CDR3 covers 15 amino acids. Only the CDR3 part of the read is kept: 45 bases, read in frame from the first base. For this chain, trimming is 7 bases at the V end and 5 bases at the J end, and the number of junction bases without a gene match is 10. The specimen was unsorted PBMCs, collected at the start of antiretroviral therapy, before treatment. The chain joins TRBV28 to TRBJ2-7; 11 of the junction bases match TRBD1. This TCR derives from a man aged 18 to 29 with HIV. The CDR3 has the sequence CASTRGGTGGNEQYF. The sequenced DNA: TGTGCCAGCACCCGAGGGGGGACAGGGGGAAACGAGCAGTACTTC.